This passage covers 20 T cell receptor beta chains from one sample sequenced in a study of control samples from healthy donors and cancer patients. Generated by immunoSEQ multiplex PCR, the TCRdb table keeps only in-frame clones and is missing some. The repertoire holds over 150,000 clones, roughly 95% seen once, with approximately 0.97% in the top ten. Sequencing was performed on blood. The receptor source for this set is a woman in her twenties or thirties in good health.

The table lists this clone with a count of one. The rearrangement uses TRBV19 and TRBJ1-1; no reliable D call. This CDR3 contains 14 residues. V was trimmed by 4 bases and J by 0 bases, leaving 9 bases between them. Germline V gene sequence: CDR1 LNHDA, CDR2 SQIVND (reference sequence). This CDR3 reads CASSKELLNTEAFF. The DNA of the CDR3 is TGTGCCAGTAGTAAGGAGTTACTGAACACTGAAGCTTTCTTT.

This chain links TRBV28 with TRBJ2-2, with 10 nucleotides matching TRBD1. V was clipped by 5 bases and J by 5 bases; unmatched bases: 8. CDR1 and CDR2 (germline): MDHEN, SYDVKM. The CDR3 contains 16 residues. This chain's CDR3 is CASSPPWTGGTGELFF. The DNA of the CDR3 is TGTGCCAGCAGTCCCCCCTGGACAGGGGGGACCGGGGAGCTGTTTTTT.

At least ten counts were recorded for this clone. The rearrangement links TRBV6-4 to TRBJ2-5; 8 bases map to TRBD1. This CDR3 is built from 16 residues. Germline loops: CDR1 MRHNA, CDR2 SNTAGT. Trimming took 3 bases from V and 4 from J; bases not matched to a gene: 10. The CDR3: CASSDAPGGGRETQYF. In nucleotides, the CDR3 is TGTGCCAGCAGTGATGCCCCAGGGGGCGGAAGAGAGACCCAGTACTTC.

The CDR3 DNA is TGTGCCAGCAGCTTAGATTCCGACAGAAACACCGGGGAGCTGTTTTTT. Its protein product is CASSLDSDRNTGELFF. The chain recombines TRBV7-9 with TRBJ2-2, with a tentative D call TRBD1 (5 bases). This CDR3 spans 16 amino acids. Per the germline V gene, CDR1 is SEHNR and CDR2 is FQNEAQ (reference sequence). Trimming stripped 1 base from V and 2 bases from J, with 11 bases between.

The chain carries TRBV5-1 and TRBJ1-1; unclear D gene. The CDR3 spans 13 residues. Per the germline V gene, CDR1 is SGHRS and CDR2 is YFSETQ. Trimming left V 4 bases short and J 8 bases short, with 15 bases between. CDR3 amino acids: CASSPDRDREAFF. The DNA of the CDR3 is TGCGCCAGCAGCCCCGACCGAGACCGAGAAGCTTTCTTT.

The chain has TRBV7-2 and TRBJ1-1; a weak D match, TRBD1 (5 bases). The CDR3 contains 13 residues. Deletions cut 5 bases from V and 7 bases from J, with 14 bases between. Germline CDR1 SGHTA, CDR2 FQGNSA. CDR3 nucleotide sequence: TGTGCCAGCAGCCCCGGGACTTTCGATGAAGCTTTCTTT. Its translation: CASSPGTFDEAFF.

The chain couples TRBV21-1 to TRBJ1-2; the table gives TRBD1 as D, unverified against the DNA. TRBV21-1 counts as a pseudogene. This CDR3 contains 16 residues. CDR3: CASSKRTGPDGYGYTF. The CDR3 DNA reads TGTGCCAGCAGCAAGCGGACAGGCCCCGACGGCTATGGCTACACCTTC.

The V and J genes are TRBV7-9 and TRBJ1-6, with TRBD1 matching over 7 bases. V shed 5 bases, J shed 7 bases, and the junction held 8 bases outside the gene matches. From germline, CDR1 is SEHNR and CDR2 FQNEAQ (reference sequence). The CDR3 is made up of 15 amino acids. CDR3 coding DNA: TGTGCCAGCAGCCCCTACCGGGACAGCAATTCACCCCTCCACTTT. Amino acid sequence: CASSPYRDSNSPLHF.

The rearrangement uses TRBV5-1 and TRBJ2-7; TRBD2 agrees at 12 bases. The CDR3 totals 15 residues. Unmatched junction bases numbered 4, after V lost 4 bases and J lost 2 bases. Germline V gives CDR1 SGHRS, CDR2 YFSETQ. CDR3 coding DNA: TGCGCCAGCAGCCGGGGACTAGCGGGTACCTACGAGCAGTACTTC. Its translation: CASSRGLAGTYEQYF.

The J gene is TRBJ2-1, the V gene TRBV7-6; no definite D call. Trimming took off 4 bases at V and 3 bases at J, with 13 bases between the two ends. Germline V gene lookup returns CDR1 SGHVS and CDR2 FNYEAQ. This CDR3 has 15 residues. The CDR3 is CASSSPGDHYNEQFF. In DNA form, the CDR3 reads TGTGCCAGCAGCTCCCCGGGCGATCACTACAATGAGCAGTTCTTC.

V usage is TRBV12-5 and J usage is TRBJ1-6; 7 positions agree with TRBD1. This CDR3 region has 16 residues. V dropped 8 bases and J dropped 3; count of bases not matched to a gene: 10. Germline lookup yields CDR1 LGHNT and CDR2 FRNRAP. The CDR3 region has the DNA TGTGCTAGTCCCCCACAGACAGGGCACTATAATTCACCCCTCCACTTT. Amino acid sequence: CASPPQTGHYNSPLHF.

The CDR3 reads CASSVVSASPSSKNIQYF. The CDR3 DNA is TGTGCCAGCAGCGTAGTTTCGGCTAGTCCATCGTCCAAAAACATTCAGTACTTC. The gene calls are TRBV2 and TRBJ2-4; D ambiguous. With 6 bases removed from V and 2 bases from J, the gap between germline ends came to 23 bases. Per the germline V gene, CDR1 is SNHLY and CDR2 is FYNNEI. This CDR3 spans 18 amino acids. The whole variable domain, filled in from reference TRBV2 and TRBJ2-4, reads EPEVTQTPSHQVTQMGQEVILRCVPISNHLYFYWYRQILGQKVEFLVSFYNNEISEKSEIFDDQFSVERPDGSNFTLKIRSTKLEDSAMYFCASSVVSASPSSKNIQYFGAGTRLSVL.

This clone was recorded only once. The J gene is TRBJ2-7, the V gene TRBV7-9; 8 positions match TRBD1. The CDR3 is made up of 17 amino acids. Germline V gives CDR1 SEHNR, CDR2 FQNEAQ (reference sequence). V was clipped by 1 base and J by 0 bases; unmatched bases: 8. CDR3 residues: CASSLDRGAMLSYEQYF. The DNA for the CDR3 is TGTGCCAGCAGCTTAGACAGGGGGGCAATGCTCTCCTACGAGCAGTACTTC.

The chain couples TRBV6-5 to TRBJ2-7; 10 bases are a match to TRBD1. Germline trimming cut 4 bases from V and 4 bases from J; bases unmatched to any gene: 4. Germline loops: CDR1 MNHEY, CDR2 SVGAGI. The CDR3 contains 14 residues. CDR3 coding DNA: TGTGCCAGCAGTTGGGGGACAGGGGAATACGAGCAGTACTTC. Its protein product is CASSWGTGEYEQYF.

The rearrangement joins TRBV5-1 to TRBJ2-1; 7 bases map to TRBD2. The CDR3 has 16 residues. The V gene end was trimmed by 4 bases and the J gene end by 3 bases; junction bases not matched to a gene: 10. Looked up from germline, CDR1 is SGHRS and CDR2 is YFSETQ. Here the CDR3 DNA reads TGCGCCAGCAGCGTCGTAAGCGGGGTAGACTACAATGAGCAGTTCTTC. Translation gives CASSVVSGVDYNEQFF.

The CDR3 loop reads CASSETGGVNTEAFF. The CDR3 bases are TGTGCCAGCAGCGAGACAGGGGGTGTGAACACTGAAGCTTTCTTT. The chain is built from TRBV7-8 and TRBJ1-1; 9 bases fit TRBD1. V gave up 5 bases and J gave up 0 bases; unmatched junction bases: 4. This CDR3 region has 15 residues. Germline V lookup: CDR1 SGHVS, CDR2 FQNEAQ.

The chain recombines TRBV5-1 with TRBJ2-7, with a possible D match to TRBD1 (5 bases). CDR1 is SGHRS, CDR2 YFSETQ, per germline. CDR3 length equals 12 residues. Trimming took off 5 bases at V and 2 bases at J, with 8 bases between the two ends. CDR3 protein: CASSLTAYEQYF. The CDR3 DNA reads TGCGCCAGCAGTTTGACAGCCTACGAGCAGTACTTC.

This chain joins TRBV2 and TRBJ2-7; D is undetermined. Per the germline V gene, CDR1 is SNHLY and CDR2 is FYNNEI. This CDR3 region has 14 residues. Between the trimmed V and J ends, which lost 3 bases and 3 bases, there was a span of 12 bases. CDR3 sequence reads: CASSDEPISYEQYF. Written as DNA, the CDR3 is TGTGCCAGCAGTGATGAGCCGATAAGCTACGAGCAGTACTTC.

The chain recombines TRBV6-4 with TRBJ2-2; either TRBD1 or TRBD2 may fit D (5 bases each). Looked up from germline, CDR1 is MRHNA and CDR2 is SNTAGT. The CDR3 covers 14 residues. V was trimmed by 2 bases and J by 1 base, leaving 5 bases between them. The CDR3 nucleotides read TGTGCCAGCAGTGACGGGGGGAACACCGGGGAGCTGTTTTTT. Residues: CASSDGGNTGELFF.

The CDR3 DNA sequence: TGCGCCAGCAGCCAAGTACCGGAATGGGCTAATCAGCCCCAGCATTTT. As protein: CASSQVPEWANQPQHF. The chain carries TRBV4-1 and TRBJ1-5; D unresolved. The length of the CDR3 is 16 residues. Between the trimmed V and J ends, which lost 1 base and 4 bases, there was a span of 14 bases. Germline CDR1 and CDR2: MGHRA and YSYEKL.